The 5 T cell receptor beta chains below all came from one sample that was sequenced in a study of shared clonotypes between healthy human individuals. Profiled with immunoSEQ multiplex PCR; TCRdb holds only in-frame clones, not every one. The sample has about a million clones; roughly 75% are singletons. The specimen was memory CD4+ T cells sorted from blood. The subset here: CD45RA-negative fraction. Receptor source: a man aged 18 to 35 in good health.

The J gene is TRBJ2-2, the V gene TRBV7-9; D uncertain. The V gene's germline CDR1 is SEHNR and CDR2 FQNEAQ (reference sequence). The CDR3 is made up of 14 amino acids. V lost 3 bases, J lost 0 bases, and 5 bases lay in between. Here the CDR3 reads CASSLYPNTGELFF. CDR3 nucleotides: TGTGCCAGCAGCTTGTACCCGAACACCGGGGAGCTGTTTTTT.

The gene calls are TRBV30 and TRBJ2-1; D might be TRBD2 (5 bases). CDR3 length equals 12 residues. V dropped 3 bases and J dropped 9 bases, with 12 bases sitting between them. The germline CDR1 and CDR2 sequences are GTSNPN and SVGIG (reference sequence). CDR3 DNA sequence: TGTGCCTGGAGCCCTCGTCGGGGTGAGCAGTTCTTC. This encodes CAWSPRRGEQFF.

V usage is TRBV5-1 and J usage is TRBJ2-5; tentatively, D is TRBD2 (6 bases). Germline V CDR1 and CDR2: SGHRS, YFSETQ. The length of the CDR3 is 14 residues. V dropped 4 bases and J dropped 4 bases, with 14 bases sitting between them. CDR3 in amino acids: CASSRDWPVETQYF. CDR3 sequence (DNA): TGCGCCAGCAGCAGGGACTGGCCGGTAGAGACCCAGTACTTC.

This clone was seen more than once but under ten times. The CDR3 nucleotides are TGTGCCAGCAGTGTGAAAGGGGGTAGCACAGATACGCAGTATTTT. As protein: CASSVKGGSTDTQYF. The gene calls are TRBV6-1 and TRBJ2-3, with D tentatively TRBD1 (6 bases). The CDR3 totals 15 residues. Deletions cut 4 bases from V and 0 bases from J, with 11 bases between. Germline assignment: CDR1 MNHNS and CDR2 SASEGT.

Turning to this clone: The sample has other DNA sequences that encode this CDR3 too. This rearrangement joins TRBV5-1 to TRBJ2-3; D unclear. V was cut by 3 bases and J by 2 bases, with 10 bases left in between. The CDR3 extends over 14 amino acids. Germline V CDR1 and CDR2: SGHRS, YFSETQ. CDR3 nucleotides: TGCGCCAGCAGCTCCCCGGGTTTCACAGATACGCAGTATTTT. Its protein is CASSSPGFTDTQYF.